This T cell receptor (beta chain) derives from a study of CD8 T cells in Susac syndrome. V lost 3 bases to trimming and J lost 0 bases, with 9 bases between them. CDR1 is GTSNPN and CDR2 is SVGIG in the germline V gene (reference sequence). The CDR3 sequence is 14 residues long. With random hexamers, roughly 0.45 to 1 ug RNA was reverse transcribed. TCR beta CDR3 was amplified by immunoSEQ multiplex PCR. This amplification extended across 54 Vbeta and 13 Jbeta segments. TCRdb itself ran the immunoSEQ multiplex PCR reads through MiXCR, one entry per CDR3 protein. The sample has approximately 120,000 distinct CDR3 sequences; about 93% are singletons.

V usage is TRBV30 and J usage is TRBJ1-5; possibly TRBD1 for D (5 bases). The sequence was obtained from a human donor with multiple sclerosis. The sequenced material came from CD8+ T cells from PBMCs. CDR3 in amino acids: CAWSGTLSNQPQHF. DNA for the CDR3: TGTGCCTGGAGCGGGACTCTTAGCAATCAGCCCCAGCATTTT. The entire variable domain, with the rest obtained from reference TRBV30 and TRBJ1-5, is as follows: SQTIHQWPATLVQPVGSPLSLECTVEGTSNPNLYWYRQAAGRGLQLLFYSVGIGQISSEVPQNLSASRPQDRQFILSSKKLLLSDSGFYLCAWSGTLSNQPQHFGDGTRLSIL.